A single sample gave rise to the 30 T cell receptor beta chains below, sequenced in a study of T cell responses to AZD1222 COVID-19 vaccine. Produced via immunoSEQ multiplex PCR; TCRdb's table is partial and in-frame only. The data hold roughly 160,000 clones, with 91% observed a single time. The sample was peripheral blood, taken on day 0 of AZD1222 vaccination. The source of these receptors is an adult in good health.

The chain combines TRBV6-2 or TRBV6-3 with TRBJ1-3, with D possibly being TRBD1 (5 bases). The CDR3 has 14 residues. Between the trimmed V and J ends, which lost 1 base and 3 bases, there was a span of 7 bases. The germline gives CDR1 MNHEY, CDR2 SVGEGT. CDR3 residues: CASSYWGNGNTIYF. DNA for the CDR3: TGTGCCAGCAGTTACTGGGGCAATGGAAACACCATATATTTT.

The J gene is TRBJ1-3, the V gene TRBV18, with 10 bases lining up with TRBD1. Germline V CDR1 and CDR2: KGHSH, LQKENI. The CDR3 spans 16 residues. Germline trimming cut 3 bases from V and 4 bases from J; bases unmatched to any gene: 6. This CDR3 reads CASSPMTGGFGNTIYF. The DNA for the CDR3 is TGTGCCAGCTCACCTATGACAGGGGGCTTCGGAAACACCATATATTTT. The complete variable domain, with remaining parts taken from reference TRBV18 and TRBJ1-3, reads NAGVMQNPRHLVRRRGQEARLRCSPMKGHSHVYWYRQLPEEGLKFMVYLQKENIIDESGMPKERFSAEFPKEGPSILRIQQVVRGDSAAYFCASSPMTGGFGNTIYFGEGSWLTVV.

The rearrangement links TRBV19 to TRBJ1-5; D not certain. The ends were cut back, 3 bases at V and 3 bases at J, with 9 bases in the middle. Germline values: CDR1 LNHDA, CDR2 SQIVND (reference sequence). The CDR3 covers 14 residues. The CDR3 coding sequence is TGTGCCAGTAGTATTTTGGATCCCAATCAGCCCCAGCATTTT. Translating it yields CASSILDPNQPQHF. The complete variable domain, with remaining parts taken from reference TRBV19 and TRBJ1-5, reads DGGITQSPKYLFRKEGQNVTLSCEQNLNHDAMYWYRQDPGQGLRLIYYSQIVNDFQKGDIAEGYSVSREKKESFPLTVTSAQKNPTAFYLCASSILDPNQPQHFGDGTRLSIL.

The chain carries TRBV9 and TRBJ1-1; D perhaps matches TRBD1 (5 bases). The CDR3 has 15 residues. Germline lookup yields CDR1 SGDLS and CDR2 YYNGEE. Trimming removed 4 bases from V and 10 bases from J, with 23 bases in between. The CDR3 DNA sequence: TGTGCCAGCAGCTCAGTTGCGGGTGGGGGTGAGAGAGCTTTCTTT. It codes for CASSSVAGGGERAFF. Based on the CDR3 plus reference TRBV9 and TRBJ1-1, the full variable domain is DSGVTQTPKHLITATGQRVTLRCSPRSGDLSVYWYQQSLDQGLQFLIQYYNGEERAKGNILERFSAQQFPDLHSELNLSSLELGDSALYFCASSSVAGGGERAFFGQGTRLTVV.

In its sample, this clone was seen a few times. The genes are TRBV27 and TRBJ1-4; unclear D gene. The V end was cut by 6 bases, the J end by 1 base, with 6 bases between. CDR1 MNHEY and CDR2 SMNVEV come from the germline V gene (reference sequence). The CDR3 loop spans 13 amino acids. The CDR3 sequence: CASSRETNEKLFF. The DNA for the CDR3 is TGTGCCAGCAGCCGGGAAACTAATGAAAAACTGTTTTTT.

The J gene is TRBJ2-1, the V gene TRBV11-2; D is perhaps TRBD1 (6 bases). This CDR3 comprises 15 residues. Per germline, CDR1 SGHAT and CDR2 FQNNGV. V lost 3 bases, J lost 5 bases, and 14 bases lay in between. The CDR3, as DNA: TGTGCCAGCAGCTTGAAGGGGGAAACGAACAATGAGCAGTTCTTC. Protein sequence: CASSLKGETNNEQFF.

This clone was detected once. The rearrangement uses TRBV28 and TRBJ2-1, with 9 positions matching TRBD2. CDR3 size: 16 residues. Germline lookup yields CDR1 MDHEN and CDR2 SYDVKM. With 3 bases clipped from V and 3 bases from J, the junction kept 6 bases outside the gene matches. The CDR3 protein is CASSFNSGGVYNEQFF. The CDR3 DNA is TGTGCCAGCAGTTTTAATAGCGGGGGCGTCTACAATGAGCAGTTCTTC.

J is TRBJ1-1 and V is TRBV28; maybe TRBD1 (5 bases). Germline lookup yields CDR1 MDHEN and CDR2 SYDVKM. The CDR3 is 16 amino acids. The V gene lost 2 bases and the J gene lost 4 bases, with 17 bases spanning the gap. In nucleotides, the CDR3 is TGTGCCAGCAGTTTACTCCCAGGGTTGTTGGCCACTGAAGCTTTCTTT. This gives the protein CASSLLPGLLATEAFF.

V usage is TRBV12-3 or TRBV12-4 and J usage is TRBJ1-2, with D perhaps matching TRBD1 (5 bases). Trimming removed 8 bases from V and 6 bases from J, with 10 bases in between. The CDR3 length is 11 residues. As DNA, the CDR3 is TGTGCCAGCGGCAGGGTAGATGGCTACACCTTC. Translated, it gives CASGRVDGYTF.

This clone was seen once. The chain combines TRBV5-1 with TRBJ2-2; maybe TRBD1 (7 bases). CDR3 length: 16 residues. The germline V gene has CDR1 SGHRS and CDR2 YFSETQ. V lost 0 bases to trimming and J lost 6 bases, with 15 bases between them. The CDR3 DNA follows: TGCGCCAGCAGCTTGGATGGAGGGGGCGCTTCCGGGGAGCTGTTTTTT. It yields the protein CASSLDGGGASGELFF.

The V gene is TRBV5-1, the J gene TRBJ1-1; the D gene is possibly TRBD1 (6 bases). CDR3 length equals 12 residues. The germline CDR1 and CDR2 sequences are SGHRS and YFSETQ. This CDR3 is CTSHGGLTEAFF. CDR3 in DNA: TGCACCTCCCATGGGGGGCTCACTGAAGCTTTCTTT.

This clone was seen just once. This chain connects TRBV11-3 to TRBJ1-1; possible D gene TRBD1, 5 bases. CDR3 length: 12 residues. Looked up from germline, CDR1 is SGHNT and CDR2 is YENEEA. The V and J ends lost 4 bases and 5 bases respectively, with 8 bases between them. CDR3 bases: TGTGCCAGCAGCTGGGGCGGAACTGAAGCTTTCTTT. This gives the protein CASSWGGTEAFF. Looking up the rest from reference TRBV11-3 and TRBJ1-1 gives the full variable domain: EAGVVQSPRYKIIEKKQPVAFWCNPISGHNTLYWYLQNLGQGPELLIRYENEEAVDDSQLPKDRFSAERLKGVDSTLKIQPAELGDSAVYLCASSWGGTEAFFGQGTRLTVV.

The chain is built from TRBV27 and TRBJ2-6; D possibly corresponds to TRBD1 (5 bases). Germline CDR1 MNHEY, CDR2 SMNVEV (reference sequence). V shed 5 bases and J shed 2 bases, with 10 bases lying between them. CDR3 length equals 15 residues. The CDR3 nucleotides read TGTGCCAGCAGTCCACAGGTTACTGGGGCCAACGTCCTGACTTTC. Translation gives CASSPQVTGANVLTF.

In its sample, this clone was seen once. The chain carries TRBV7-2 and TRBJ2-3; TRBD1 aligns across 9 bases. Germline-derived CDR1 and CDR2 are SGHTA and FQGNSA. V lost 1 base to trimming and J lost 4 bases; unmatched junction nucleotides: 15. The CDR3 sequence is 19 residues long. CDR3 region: CASSLGGTGLHIGADTQYF. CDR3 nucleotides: TGTGCCAGCAGCTTAGGAGGGACAGGGCTCCATATTGGCGCAGATACGCAGTATTTT. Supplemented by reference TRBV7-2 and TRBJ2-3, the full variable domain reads GAGVSQSPSNKVTEKGKDVELRCDPISGHTALYWYRQSLGQGLEFLIYFQGNSAPDKSGLPSDRFSAERTGGSVSTLTIQRTQQEDSAVYLCASSLGGTGLHIGADTQYFGPGTRLTVL.

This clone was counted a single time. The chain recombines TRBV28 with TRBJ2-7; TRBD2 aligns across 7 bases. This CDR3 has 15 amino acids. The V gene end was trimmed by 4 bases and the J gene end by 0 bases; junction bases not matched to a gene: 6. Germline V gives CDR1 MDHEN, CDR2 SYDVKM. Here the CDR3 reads CASSSSGDPSYEQYF. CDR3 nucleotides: TGTGCCAGCAGTTCAAGCGGGGACCCCTCCTACGAGCAGTACTTC.

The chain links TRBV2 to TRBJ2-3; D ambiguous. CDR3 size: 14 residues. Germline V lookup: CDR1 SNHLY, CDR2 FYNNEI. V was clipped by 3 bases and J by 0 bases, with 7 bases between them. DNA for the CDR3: TGTGCCAGCAGTGAGATGACTAGCACAGATACGCAGTATTTT. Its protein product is CASSEMTSTDTQYF.

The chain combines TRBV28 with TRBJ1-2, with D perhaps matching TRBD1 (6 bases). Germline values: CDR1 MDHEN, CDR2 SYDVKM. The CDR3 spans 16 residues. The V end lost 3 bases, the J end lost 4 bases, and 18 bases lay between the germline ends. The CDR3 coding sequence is TGTGCCAGCAGTTTCCCCTCGGGTGGGGGCACCTATGGCTACACCTTC. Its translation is CASSFPSGGGTYGYTF.

The chain's CDR3 is CASSWTDETQYF. CDR3 nucleotide sequence: TGTGCCAGCAGCTGGACGGATGAGACCCAGTACTTC. V is TRBV5-6 and J is TRBJ2-5; D not resolved. This CDR3 spans 12 amino acids. The V gene lost 3 bases and the J gene lost 5 bases, with 8 bases spanning the gap. The V gene's germline CDR1 is SGHDT and CDR2 YYEEEE.

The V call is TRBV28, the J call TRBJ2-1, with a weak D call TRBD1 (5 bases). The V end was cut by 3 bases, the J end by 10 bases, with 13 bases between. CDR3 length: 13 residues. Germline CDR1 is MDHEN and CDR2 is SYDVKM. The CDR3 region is CASSFLGPSEQFF. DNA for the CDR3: TGTGCCAGCAGTTTTCTGGGGCCATCCGAGCAGTTCTTC.

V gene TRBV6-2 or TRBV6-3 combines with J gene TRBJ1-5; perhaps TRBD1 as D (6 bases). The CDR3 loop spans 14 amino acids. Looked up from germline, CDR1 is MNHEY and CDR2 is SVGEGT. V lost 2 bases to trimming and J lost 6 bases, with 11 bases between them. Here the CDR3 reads CASSYKGGTQPQHF. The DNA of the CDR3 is TGTGCCAGCAGTTACAAGGGGGGCACTCAGCCCCAGCATTTT.

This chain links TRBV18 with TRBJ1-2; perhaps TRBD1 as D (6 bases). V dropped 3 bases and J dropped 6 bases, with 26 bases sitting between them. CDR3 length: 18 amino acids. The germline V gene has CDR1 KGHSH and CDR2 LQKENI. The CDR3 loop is CASSPRADVWGPGNGYTF. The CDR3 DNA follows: TGTGCCAGCTCACCCCGGGCGGATGTTTGGGGGCCTGGGAATGGCTACACCTTC. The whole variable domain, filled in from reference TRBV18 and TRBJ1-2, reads NAGVMQNPRHLVRRRGQEARLRCSPMKGHSHVYWYRQLPEEGLKFMVYLQKENIIDESGMPKERFSAEFPKEGPSILRIQQVVRGDSAAYFCASSPRADVWGPGNGYTFGSGTRLTVV.

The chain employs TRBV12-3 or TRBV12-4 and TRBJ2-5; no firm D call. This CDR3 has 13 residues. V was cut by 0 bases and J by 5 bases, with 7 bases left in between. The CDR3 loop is CASSLAGVETQYF. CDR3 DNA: TGTGCCAGCAGTTTAGCTGGGGTGGAGACCCAGTACTTC.

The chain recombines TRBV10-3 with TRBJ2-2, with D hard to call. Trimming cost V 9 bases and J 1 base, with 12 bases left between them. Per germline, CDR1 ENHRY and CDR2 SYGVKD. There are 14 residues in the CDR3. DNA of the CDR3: TGTGCCATAGGACCGGCCGGGAACACCGGGGAGCTGTTTTTT. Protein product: CAIGPAGNTGELFF.

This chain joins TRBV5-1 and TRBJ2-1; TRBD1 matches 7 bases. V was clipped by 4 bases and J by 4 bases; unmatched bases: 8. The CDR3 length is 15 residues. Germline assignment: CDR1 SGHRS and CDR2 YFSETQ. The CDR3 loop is CASSEAGTAYNEQFF. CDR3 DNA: TGCGCCAGCAGCGAGGCCGGGACAGCTTACAATGAGCAGTTCTTC.

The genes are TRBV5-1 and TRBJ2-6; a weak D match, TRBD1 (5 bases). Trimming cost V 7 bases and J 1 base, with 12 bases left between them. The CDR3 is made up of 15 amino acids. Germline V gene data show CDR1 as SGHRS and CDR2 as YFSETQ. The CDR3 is CASQGYESGANVLTF. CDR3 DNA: TGCGCCAGCCAGGGTTACGAGTCTGGGGCCAACGTCCTGACTTTC.

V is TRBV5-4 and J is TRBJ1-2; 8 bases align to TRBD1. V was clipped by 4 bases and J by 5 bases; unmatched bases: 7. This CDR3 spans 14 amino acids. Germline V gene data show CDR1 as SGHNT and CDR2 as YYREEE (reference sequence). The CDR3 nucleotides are TGTGCCAGCAGCCCGGGGACAGGCCTTTATGGCTACACCTTC. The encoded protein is CASSPGTGLYGYTF.

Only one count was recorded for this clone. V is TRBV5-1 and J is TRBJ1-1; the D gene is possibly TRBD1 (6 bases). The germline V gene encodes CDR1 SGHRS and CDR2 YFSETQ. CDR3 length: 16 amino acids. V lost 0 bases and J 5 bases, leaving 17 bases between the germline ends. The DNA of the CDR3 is TGCGCCAGCAGCTTGGGGACAGCCACTGTCCAGACTGAAGCTTTCTTT. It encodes CASSLGTATVQTEAFF.

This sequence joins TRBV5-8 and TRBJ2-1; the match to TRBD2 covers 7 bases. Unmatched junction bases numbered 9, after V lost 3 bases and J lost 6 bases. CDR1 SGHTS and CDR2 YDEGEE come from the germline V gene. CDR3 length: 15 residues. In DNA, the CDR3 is TGTGCCAGCAGCTCCCCGCACGGGAGGCCCAATGAGCAGTTCTTC. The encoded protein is CASSSPHGRPNEQFF.

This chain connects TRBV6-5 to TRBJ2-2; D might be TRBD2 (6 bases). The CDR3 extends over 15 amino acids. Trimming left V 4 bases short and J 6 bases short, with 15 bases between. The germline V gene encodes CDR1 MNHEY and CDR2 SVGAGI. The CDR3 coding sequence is TGTGCCAGCAGTTCGGGGACTGCAGTTGCCGGGGAGCTGTTTTTT. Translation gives CASSSGTAVAGELFF.

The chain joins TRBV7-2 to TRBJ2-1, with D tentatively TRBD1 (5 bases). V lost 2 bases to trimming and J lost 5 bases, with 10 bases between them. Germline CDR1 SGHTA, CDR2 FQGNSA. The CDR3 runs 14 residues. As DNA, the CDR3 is TGTGCCAGCAGCTTAAGGGGTAGCAACAATGAGCAGTTCTTC. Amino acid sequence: CASSLRGSNNEQFF.